Listed below are T cell receptor beta chains from one sample, sequenced in a study of blood T cell repertoires in COVID-19. Sequencing used immunoSEQ multiplex PCR; TCRdb keeps in-frame clones, though not all of them. Seen here are under 200,000 clones, roughly 84% observed once, and the top ten hold 3.2%. What was sequenced was PBMCs or T cells enriched from blood (not recorded which). The receptors shown here come from a woman aged 25 to 39 who had been exposed to COVID-19. Both conserved end residues are part of each CDR3. Each record gives: clone size, D gene, V gene, J gene, CDR3 DNA, CDR3 protein. D genes are given only for firm matches. A clone size is listed for some rows: how often the clone was seen (once, few, many), or a class if it is expanded.

clone size: few
D gene: .
V gene: TRBV5-4
J gene: TRBJ1-6
CDR3 DNA: TGTGCCAGCAGCTTGGGGGAGAGCTCCTATAATTCACCCCTCCACTTT
CDR3 protein: CASSLGESSYNSPLHF

clone size: .
D gene: .
V gene: TRBV9
J gene: TRBJ2-3
CDR3 DNA: TGTGCCAGCAGCCCCCGGACACTCACAGATACGCAGTATTTT
CDR3 protein: CASSPRTLTDTQYF

clone size: .
D gene: .
V gene: TRBV5-1
J gene: TRBJ2-7
CDR3 DNA: TGCGCCAGCAGCCCAAACCAGGGCCCCTACGAGCAGTACTTC
CDR3 protein: CASSPNQGPYEQYF

clone size: .
D gene: TRBD1
V gene: TRBV15
J gene: TRBJ1-2
CDR3 DNA: TGTGCCACCAGCAGAGTGGGGACAGGGCGCGGCTACACCTTC
CDR3 protein: CATSRVGTGRGYTF

clone size: few
D gene: TRBD2
V gene: TRBV24-1
J gene: TRBJ2-3
CDR3 DNA: TGTGCCACCTCCCATTCGGGGGGGGGTAGCACAGATACGCAGTATTTT
CDR3 protein: CATSHSGGGSTDTQYF

clone size: once
D gene: .
V gene: TRBV7-2
J gene: TRBJ2-1
CDR3 DNA: TGTGCCAGCAGCCCCCCAGGCAATGAGCAGTTCTTC
CDR3 protein: CASSPPGNEQFF

clone size: once
D gene: TRBD2
V gene: TRBV27
J gene: TRBJ2-5
CDR3 DNA: TGTGCCAGCAGTTCTCAGACTAGCGAGTCGGAGACCCAGTACTTC
CDR3 protein: CASSSQTSESETQYF

clone size: .
D gene: .
V gene: TRBV7-2
J gene: TRBJ1-1
CDR3 DNA: TGTGCCAGCAGCTTAGAGGGAGGGAGGAACACTGAAGCTTTCTTT
CDR3 protein: CASSLEGGRNTEAFF

clone size: .
D gene: .
V gene: TRBV7-6
J gene: TRBJ1-2
CDR3 DNA: TGTGCCAGCAGCTTAGGGCAGCGAGAAGGCTACACCTTC
CDR3 protein: CASSLGQREGYTF

clone size: .
D gene: .
V gene: TRBV4-3
J gene: TRBJ2-3
CDR3 DNA: TGCGCCAGCAGCCAAGAGTTCGTAGTGGACTCGGACGGGGATACGCAGTATTTT
CDR3 protein: CASSQEFVVDSDGDTQYF

clone size: .
D gene: TRBD2
V gene: TRBV5-1
J gene: TRBJ2-3
CDR3 DNA: TGCGCCAGCAGCTTTCCTAGCGGGGGATCCCCTAGCACAGATACGCAGTATTTT
CDR3 protein: CASSFPSGGSPSTDTQYF

clone size: .
D gene: TRBD1
V gene: TRBV18
J gene: TRBJ1-1
CDR3 DNA: TGTGCCAGCTCACCACCGCAGGGGGCTATGAACACTGAAGCTTTCTTT
CDR3 protein: CASSPPQGAMNTEAFF

clone size: .
D gene: .
V gene: TRBV5-1
J gene: TRBJ2-5
CDR3 DNA: TGCGCCAGCAGCTTGGCCAGTAGCGGCCAAGAGACCCAGTACTTC
CDR3 protein: CASSLASSGQETQYF

clone size: .
D gene: TRBD2
V gene: TRBV18
J gene: TRBJ2-4
CDR3 DNA: TGTGCCAGCTCACCGTCCATGGGCGGGGGGGCCTCCCGGGCCAAAAACATTCAGTACTTC
CDR3 protein: CASSPSMGGGASRAKNIQYF

clone size: .
D gene: .
V gene: TRBV14
J gene: TRBJ2-7
CDR3 DNA: TGTGCCAGCAGCCAAACCCTTAAGATCCCCCCCTACGACGAGCAGTACTTC
CDR3 protein: CASSQTLKIPPYDEQYF

clone size: .
D gene: TRBD1
V gene: TRBV9
J gene: TRBJ2-7
CDR3 DNA: TGTGCCAGCAGCGTAGGTAATCAGGGGGCGAAATCCTACGAGCAGTACTTC
CDR3 protein: CASSVGNQGAKSYEQYF

clone size: .
D gene: .
V gene: TRBV3-1/TRBV3-2
J gene: TRBJ1-6
CDR3 DNA: TGTGCCAGCAGCGAGGGTCGTCCCATTTCACATCATAATTCACCCCTCCACTTT
CDR3 protein: CASSEGRPISHHNSPLHF

clone size: .
D gene: TRBD1
V gene: TRBV24-1
J gene: TRBJ1-2
CDR3 DNA: TGTGCCACCAGTGATTTGGGGGACAGGCATGACTATGGCTACACCTTC
CDR3 protein: CATSDLGDRHDYGYTF

clone size: .
D gene: .
V gene: TRBV4-1
J gene: TRBJ1-5
CDR3 DNA: TGCGCCAGCAGCCAAGTCCTACGCCCTAATCAGCCCCAGCATTTT
CDR3 protein: CASSQVLRPNQPQHF

clone size: .
D gene: TRBD1
V gene: TRBV29-1
J gene: TRBJ1-2
CDR3 DNA: TGCAGCGCCCTCGGCCGGGTGCAGGGGGACTATGGCTACACCTTC
CDR3 protein: CSALGRVQGDYGYTF

clone size: .
D gene: TRBD1
V gene: TRBV7-2
J gene: TRBJ2-5
CDR3 DNA: TGTGCCAGCAGCTTAGACAGGGGGCGGGAGACCCAGTACTTC
CDR3 protein: CASSLDRGRETQYF

clone size: .
D gene: .
V gene: TRBV10-2
J gene: TRBJ1-5
CDR3 DNA: TGCGCCAGCAGTGATTACGAGAATGATCAGCCCCAGCATTTT
CDR3 protein: CASSDYENDQPQHF

clone size: .
D gene: .
V gene: TRBV2
J gene: TRBJ1-2
CDR3 DNA: TGTGCCAGCAGCCGTCAGGGCCGCCCCAATTTGGGCTACACCTTC
CDR3 protein: CASSRQGRPNLGYTF

clone size: .
D gene: .
V gene: TRBV12-3/TRBV12-4
J gene: TRBJ1-1
CDR3 DNA: TGTGCCAGCAGTTTCAACAGTAGGACTGAAGCTTTCTTT
CDR3 protein: CASSFNSRTEAFF

clone size: .
D gene: TRBD1
V gene: TRBV10-1
J gene: TRBJ2-1
CDR3 DNA: TGCGCCAGCAGTGAGTACCGGGACAGCCTATTCGATGAGCAGTTCTTC
CDR3 protein: CASSEYRDSLFDEQFF

clone size: .
D gene: .
V gene: TRBV19
J gene: TRBJ1-4
CDR3 DNA: TGTGCCAGCGCCGAGGAGGCTACAAATGAAAAACTGTTTTTT
CDR3 protein: CASAEEATNEKLFF

clone size: .
D gene: TRBD1
V gene: TRBV5-6
J gene: TRBJ2-7
CDR3 DNA: TGTGCCAGCAGCCCGGACAGGGGGCTATACGAGCAGTACTTC
CDR3 protein: CASSPDRGLYEQYF

clone size: .
D gene: TRBD1
V gene: TRBV14
J gene: TRBJ1-4
CDR3 DNA: TGTGCCAGCAGCCAAGGGACGGACAGGCGGGAAAAACTGTTTTTT
CDR3 protein: CASSQGTDRREKLFF

clone size: .
D gene: .
V gene: TRBV7-9
J gene: TRBJ2-5
CDR3 DNA: TGTGCCAGCAGCAGATTACGGGGGCAAGAGACCCAGTACTTC
CDR3 protein: CASSRLRGQETQYF

clone size: .
D gene: .
V gene: TRBV4-1
J gene: TRBJ2-7
CDR3 DNA: TGCGCCAGCAGCCAAGTCCGGGGAGGCTACGAGCAGTACTTC
CDR3 protein: CASSQVRGGYEQYF

clone size: .
D gene: .
V gene: TRBV7-8
J gene: TRBJ1-6
CDR3 DNA: TGTGCCAGCAGCCCCACAAATTCACCCCTCCACTTT
CDR3 protein: CASSPTNSPLHF

clone size: .
D gene: .
V gene: TRBV5-8
J gene: TRBJ2-7
CDR3 DNA: TGTGCCAGCAGCTTGGTTGCAGGATCGTACGAGCAGTACTTC
CDR3 protein: CASSLVAGSYEQYF

clone size: .
D gene: TRBD2
V gene: TRBV5-1
J gene: TRBJ2-1
CDR3 DNA: TGCGCCAGCAGCTTGGATTCTAGCGGGGGGCTAATGCAGTTCTTC
CDR3 protein: CASSLDSSGGLMQFF

clone size: .
D gene: TRBD2
V gene: TRBV5-5
J gene: TRBJ2-3
CDR3 DNA: TGTGCCAGCAGCAAAGGGACTAGCGGGGGGGCCAGGGATACGCAGTATTTT
CDR3 protein: CASSKGTSGGARDTQYF

clone size: .
D gene: .
V gene: TRBV6-1
J gene: TRBJ1-5
CDR3 DNA: TGTGCCAGCAGTGAATTCGATCAGCCCCAGCATTTT
CDR3 protein: CASSEFDQPQHF

clone size: .
D gene: TRBD1
V gene: TRBV7-2
J gene: TRBJ1-1
CDR3 DNA: TGTGCCAGCAGCAACAGGGGCCCGAACACTGAAGCTTTCTTT
CDR3 protein: CASSNRGPNTEAFF

clone size: .
D gene: TRBD1
V gene: TRBV12-5
J gene: TRBJ2-7
CDR3 DNA: TGTGCTAGTGGTTTCCCGGGACAGGGTTACGAGCAGTACTTC
CDR3 protein: CASGFPGQGYEQYF

clone size: once
D gene: TRBD2
V gene: TRBV9
J gene: TRBJ2-3
CDR3 DNA: TGTGCCAGCAGTAAGCGGGGGCTAAGCACAGATACGCAGTATTTT
CDR3 protein: CASSKRGLSTDTQYF

clone size: .
D gene: .
V gene: TRBV7-2
J gene: TRBJ2-3
CDR3 DNA: TGTGCCAGCAGCTTTAACGGCGACGAGGCAGATACGCAGTATTTT
CDR3 protein: CASSFNGDEADTQYF

clone size: .
D gene: .
V gene: TRBV5-3
J gene: TRBJ1-1
CDR3 DNA: TGTGCCAGAAGCTTTTCCAGGGGCACTGAAGCTTTCTTT
CDR3 protein: CARSFSRGTEAFF

clone size: .
D gene: .
V gene: TRBV10-3
J gene: TRBJ2-7
CDR3 DNA: TGTGCCATCAGTGGCTGGGACACCGACTACGAGCAGTACTTC
CDR3 protein: CAISGWDTDYEQYF

clone size: .
D gene: TRBD2
V gene: TRBV12-3/TRBV12-4
J gene: TRBJ2-7
CDR3 DNA: TGTGCCAGCAGGGTGAGCGGGGGGGACGAGCAGTACTTC
CDR3 protein: CASRVSGGDEQYF

clone size: .
D gene: TRBD2
V gene: TRBV6-1
J gene: TRBJ2-7
CDR3 DNA: TGTGCCAGCAGTGAAGCGCGGGGGGGAGGGTTTTACGAGCAGTACTTC
CDR3 protein: CASSEARGGGFYEQYF